The present entry profiles one TCR beta chain with its context. This CDR3 comprises 12 residues. V was pared by 2 bases and J by 6 bases, with 8 bases between. Germline loops: CDR1 LGHDT, CDR2 YNNKEL (reference sequence). This entry comes from a study of blood T cell repertoires in COVID-19. As for the study in general: Some COVID-19 samples were acute and others convalescent; all came from the United States, Italy and Spain. The analysed material was cDNA or gDNA that came from T cells, B-cell-depleted T cells, or PBMCs.

As processed by the authors: Counts of nucleated cells, estimated from reference gene primer amplification, were obtained. Method: immunoSEQ multiplex PCR; TCRdb's copy keeps in-frame clones and lacks some. V, J and clone size reflect that table, while D and trimming were determined from the DNA. The table shows about 210,000 clones, with over 70% occurring only once. The sequence was obtained from a woman between 50 and 59 years old with acute or convalescent COVID-19. V usage is TRBV3-1 (or the pseudogene TRBV3-2) and J usage is TRBJ2-7; D remains ambiguous. The sequencing input was peripheral blood. The CDR3 region is CASSQTAGEQYF. The CDR3 DNA reads as TGTGCCAGCAGCCAAACAGCTGGCGAGCAGTACTTC.